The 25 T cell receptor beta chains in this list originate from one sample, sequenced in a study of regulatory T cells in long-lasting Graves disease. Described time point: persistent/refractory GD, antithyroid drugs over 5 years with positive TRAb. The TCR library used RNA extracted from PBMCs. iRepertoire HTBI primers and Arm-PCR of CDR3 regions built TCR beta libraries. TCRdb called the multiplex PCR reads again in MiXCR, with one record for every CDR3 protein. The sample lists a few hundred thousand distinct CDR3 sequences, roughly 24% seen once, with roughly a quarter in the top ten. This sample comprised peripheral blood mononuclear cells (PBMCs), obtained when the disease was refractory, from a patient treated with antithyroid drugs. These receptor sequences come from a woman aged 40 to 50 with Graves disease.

DNA for the CDR3: TGTGCCAGCAGTTCGGGACAGGGCCCCGGGGAGCTGTTTTTT. This translates into CASSSGQGPGELFF. The chain links TRBV28 to TRBJ2-2, with 9 bases that match TRBD1. This CDR3 comprises 14 residues. V was clipped by 4 bases and J by 6 bases; unmatched bases: 3. Germline-derived CDR1 and CDR2 are MDHEN and SYDVKM.

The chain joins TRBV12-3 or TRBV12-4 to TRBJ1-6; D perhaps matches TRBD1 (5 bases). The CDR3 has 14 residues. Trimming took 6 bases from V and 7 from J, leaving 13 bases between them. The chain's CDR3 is CASRSTAPNSPLHF. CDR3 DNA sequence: TGTGCCAGCAGGTCGACAGCCCCAAATTCACCCCTCCACTTT.

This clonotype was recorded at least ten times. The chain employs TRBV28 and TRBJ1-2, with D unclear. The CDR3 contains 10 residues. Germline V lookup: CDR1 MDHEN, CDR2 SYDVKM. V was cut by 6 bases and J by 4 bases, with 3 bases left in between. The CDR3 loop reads CASSSYGYTF. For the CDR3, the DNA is TGTGCCAGCAGCTCCTATGGCTACACCTTC.

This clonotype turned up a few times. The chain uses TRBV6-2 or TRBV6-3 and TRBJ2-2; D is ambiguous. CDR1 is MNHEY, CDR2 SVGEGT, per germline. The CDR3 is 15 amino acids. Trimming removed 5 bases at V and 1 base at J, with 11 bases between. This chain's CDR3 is CASSEVLLNTGELFF. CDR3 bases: TGTGCCAGCAGTGAAGTACTTTTGAACACCGGGGAGCTGTTTTTT.

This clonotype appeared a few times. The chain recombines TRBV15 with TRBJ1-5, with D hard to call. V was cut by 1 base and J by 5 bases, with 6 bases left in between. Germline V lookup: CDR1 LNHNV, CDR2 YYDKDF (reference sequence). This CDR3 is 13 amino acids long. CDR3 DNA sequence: TGTGCCACCAGCAGAGGTACCTATCAGCCCCAGCATTTT. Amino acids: CATSRGTYQPQHF. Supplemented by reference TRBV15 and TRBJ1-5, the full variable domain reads DAMVIQNPRYQVTQFGKPVTLSCSQTLNHNVMYWYQQKSSQAPKLLFHYYDKDFNNEADTPDNFQSRRPNTSFCFLDIRSPGLGDTAMYLCATSRGTYQPQHFGDGTRLSIL.

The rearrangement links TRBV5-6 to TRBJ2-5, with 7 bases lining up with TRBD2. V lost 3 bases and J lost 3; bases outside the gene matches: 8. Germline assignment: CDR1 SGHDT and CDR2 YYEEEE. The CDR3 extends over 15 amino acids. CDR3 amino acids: CASSWPYLAEETQYF. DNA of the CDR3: TGTGCCAGCAGCTGGCCTTACCTAGCGGAAGAGACCCAGTACTTC. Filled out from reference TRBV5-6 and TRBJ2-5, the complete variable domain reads DAGVTQSPTHLIKTRGQQVTLRCSPKSGHDTVSWYQQALGQGPQFIFQYYEEEERQRGNFPDRFSGHQFPNYSSELNVNALLLGDSALYLCASSWPYLAEETQYFGPGTRLLVL.

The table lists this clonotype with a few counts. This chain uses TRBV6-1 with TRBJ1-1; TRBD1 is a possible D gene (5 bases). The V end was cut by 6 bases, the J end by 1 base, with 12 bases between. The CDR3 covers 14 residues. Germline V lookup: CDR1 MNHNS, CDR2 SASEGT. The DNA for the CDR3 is TGTGCCAGCAGGGAGACAGCCAGGAACACTGAAGCTTTCTTT. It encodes CASRETARNTEAFF.

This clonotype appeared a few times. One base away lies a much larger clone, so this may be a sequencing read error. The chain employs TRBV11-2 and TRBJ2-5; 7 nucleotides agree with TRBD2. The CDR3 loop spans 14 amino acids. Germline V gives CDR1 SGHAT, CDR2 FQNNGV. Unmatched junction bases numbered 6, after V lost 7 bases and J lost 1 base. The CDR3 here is CASNPLAAQETQYF. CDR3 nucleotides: TGTGCCAGCAACCCGCTAGCGGCCCAAGAGACCCAGTACTTC.

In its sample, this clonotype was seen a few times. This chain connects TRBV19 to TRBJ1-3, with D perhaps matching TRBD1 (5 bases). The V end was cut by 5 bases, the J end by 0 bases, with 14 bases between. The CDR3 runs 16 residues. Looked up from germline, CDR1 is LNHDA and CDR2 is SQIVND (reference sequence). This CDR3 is CASSRRDGVSGNTIYF. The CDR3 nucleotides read TGTGCCAGTAGTCGCCGGGACGGAGTCTCTGGAAACACCATATATTTT.

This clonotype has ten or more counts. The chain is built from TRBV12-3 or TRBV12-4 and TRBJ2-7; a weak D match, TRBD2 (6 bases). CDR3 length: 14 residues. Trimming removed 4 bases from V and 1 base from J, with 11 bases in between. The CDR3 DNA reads TGTGCCAGCAGTTGGGGCGGGGCTTCCTACGAGCAGTACTTC. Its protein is CASSWGGASYEQYF.

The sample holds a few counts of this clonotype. The chain's CDR3 is CASSPQVSPNTEAFF. In DNA form, the CDR3 reads TGTGCCAGCAGCCCGCAGGTGAGCCCGAACACTGAAGCTTTCTTT. The genes are TRBV3-1 and TRBJ1-1, with unresolved D. Trimming stripped 4 bases from V and 1 base from J, with 13 bases between. The CDR3 length is 15 residues. Germline V lookup: CDR1 LGHDT, CDR2 YNNKEL (reference sequence).

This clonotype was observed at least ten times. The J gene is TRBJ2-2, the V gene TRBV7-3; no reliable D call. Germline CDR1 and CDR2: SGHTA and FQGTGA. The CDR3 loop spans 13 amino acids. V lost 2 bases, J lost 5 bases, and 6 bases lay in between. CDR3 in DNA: TGTGCCAGCAGCTTAGTTCTGACCGGGGAGCTGTTTTTT. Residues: CASSLVLTGELFF.

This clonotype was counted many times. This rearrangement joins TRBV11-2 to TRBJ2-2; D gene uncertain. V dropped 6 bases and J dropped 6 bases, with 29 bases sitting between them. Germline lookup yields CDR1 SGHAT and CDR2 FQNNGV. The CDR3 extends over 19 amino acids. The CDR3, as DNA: TGTGCCAGCAGTTCCTTTGGACCCCGGGTCTTCTTGGTTTCCGGGGAGCTGTTTTTT. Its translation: CASSSFGPRVFLVSGELFF.

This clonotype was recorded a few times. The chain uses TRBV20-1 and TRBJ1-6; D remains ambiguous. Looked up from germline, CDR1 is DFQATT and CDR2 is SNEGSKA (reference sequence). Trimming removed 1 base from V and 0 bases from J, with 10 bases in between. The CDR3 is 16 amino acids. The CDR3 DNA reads TGCAGTGCTAGAGTGTGGCCGACCTCCTATAATTCACCCCTCCACTTT. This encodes CSARVWPTSYNSPLHF.

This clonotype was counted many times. The CDR3 DNA is TGCAGTGCTGGAGGGGGAGGACAGCCCCAGCATTTT. It is translated as CSAGGGGQPQHF. The rearrangement joins TRBV20-1 to TRBJ1-5; perhaps TRBD1 as D (6 bases). The germline gives CDR1 DFQATT, CDR2 SNEGSKA (reference sequence). Trimming took 5 bases from V and 7 from J, leaving 12 bases between them. This CDR3 comprises 12 residues.

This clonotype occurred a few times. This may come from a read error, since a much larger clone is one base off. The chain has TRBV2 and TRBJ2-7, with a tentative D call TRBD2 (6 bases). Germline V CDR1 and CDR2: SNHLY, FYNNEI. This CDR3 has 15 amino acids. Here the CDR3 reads CVSSDLASVTYEQYF. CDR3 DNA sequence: TGTGTCAGCAGCGACCTAGCGTCGGTCACCTACGAGCAGTACTTC. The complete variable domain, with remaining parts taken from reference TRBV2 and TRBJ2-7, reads EPEVTQTPSHQVTQMGQEVILRCVPISNHLYFYWYRQILGQKVEFLVSFYNNEISEKSEIFDDQFSVERPDGSNFTLKIRSTKLEDSAMYFCVSSDLASVTYEQYFGPGTRLTVT.

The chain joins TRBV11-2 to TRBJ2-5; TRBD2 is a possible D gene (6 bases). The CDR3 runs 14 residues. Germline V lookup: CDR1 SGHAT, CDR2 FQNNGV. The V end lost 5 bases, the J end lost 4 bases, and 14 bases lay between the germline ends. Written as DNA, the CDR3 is TGTGCCAGCAGCCAAATGGGGGGTTCAGAGACCCAGTACTTC. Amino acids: CASSQMGGSETQYF.

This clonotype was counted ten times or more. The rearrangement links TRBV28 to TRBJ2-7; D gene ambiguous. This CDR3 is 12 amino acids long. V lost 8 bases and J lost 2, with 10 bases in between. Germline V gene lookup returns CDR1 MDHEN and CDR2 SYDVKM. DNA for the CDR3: TGTGCCAGCTCGGAAAGGACCTACGAGCAGTACTTC. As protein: CASSERTYEQYF.

CDR3 region: CASSTEGGGSPLHF. As DNA, the CDR3 is TGCGCCAGCAGCACGGAAGGGGGGGGGTCACCCCTCCACTTT. The V gene is TRBV5-1, the J gene TRBJ1-6; D is possibly TRBD1 (6 bases). Trimming pared 4 bases from V and 10 bases from J, leaving 15 bases between. Germline-derived CDR1 and CDR2 are SGHRS and YFSETQ. The CDR3 is 14 amino acids.

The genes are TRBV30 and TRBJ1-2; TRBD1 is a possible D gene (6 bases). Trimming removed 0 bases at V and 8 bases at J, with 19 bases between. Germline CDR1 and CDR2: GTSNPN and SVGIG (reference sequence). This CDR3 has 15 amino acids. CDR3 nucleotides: TGTGCCTGGAGTGTAGGCACAGGGACCACGGGGGGCTACACCTTC. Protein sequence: CAWSVGTGTTGGYTF.

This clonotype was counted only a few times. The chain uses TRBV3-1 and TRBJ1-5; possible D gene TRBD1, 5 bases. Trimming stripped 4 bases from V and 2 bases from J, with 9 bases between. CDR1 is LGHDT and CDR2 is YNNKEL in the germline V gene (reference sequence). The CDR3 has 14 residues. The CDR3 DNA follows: TGTGCCAGCAGCCGGGGGGTTGGCAATCAGCCCCAGCATTTT. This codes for CASSRGVGNQPQHF.

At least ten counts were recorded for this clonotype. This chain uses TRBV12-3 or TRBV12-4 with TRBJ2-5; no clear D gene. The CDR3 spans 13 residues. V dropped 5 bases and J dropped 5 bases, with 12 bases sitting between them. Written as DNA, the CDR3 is TGTGCCAGCAGTCCCGGACGTGGGGAGACCCAGTACTTC. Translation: CASSPGRGETQYF.

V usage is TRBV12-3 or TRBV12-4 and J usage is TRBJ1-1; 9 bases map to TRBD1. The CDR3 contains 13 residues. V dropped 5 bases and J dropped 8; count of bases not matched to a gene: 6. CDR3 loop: CASSRTGAGEAFF. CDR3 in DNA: TGTGCCAGCAGTCGGACAGGGGCGGGGGAAGCTTTCTTT.

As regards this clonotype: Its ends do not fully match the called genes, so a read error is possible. CDR3 DNA sequence: TGTGGCAGCAGTTTTCCCGGGGCAGGGTCGACCCACCCTAGCACAGATACGCAGTATTTT. This codes for CGSSFPGAGSTHPSTDTQYF. V gene TRBV28 combines with J gene TRBJ2-3; either TRBD1 or TRBD2 may fit D (5 bases each). The CDR3 loop spans 20 amino acids. Per the germline V gene, CDR1 is MDHEN and CDR2 is SYDVKM.

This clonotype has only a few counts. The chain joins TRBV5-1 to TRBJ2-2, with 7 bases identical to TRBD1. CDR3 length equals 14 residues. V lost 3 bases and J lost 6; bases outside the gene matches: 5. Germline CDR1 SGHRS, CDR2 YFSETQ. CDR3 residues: CASSYRQGPGELFF. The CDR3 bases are TGCGCCAGCAGCTACCGACAGGGTCCCGGGGAGCTGTTTTTT.